One and the same sample provided the 28 T cell receptor beta chains below, sequenced in a study of post-analysis software for immune sequencing data. Unique molecular identifiers were carried by the TCR beta cDNA libraries. TCRdb passed the PCR reads through MiXCR, listing each CDR3 protein once. The table includes roughly 540,000 distinct CDR3 sequences, around 31% detected once. Study findings and constraints: A handful of TRBV segments (TRBV5-6, TRBV5-1 and TRBV20-1 among them) occurred more frequently in patients than in controls.

For these receptors, no antigen is known. Specimen: blood. The source is a girl between 2 and 17 years old with multiple sclerosis.

Details on this clonotype: A read error is possible here, since a much larger clone lies one base away. The gene calls are TRBV7-6 and TRBJ2-3; D is unresolved. The CDR3 spans 16 residues. Looked up from germline, CDR1 is SGHVS and CDR2 is FNYEAQ. Trimming pared 5 bases from V and 2 bases from J, leaving 17 bases between. CDR3 nucleotide sequence: TGTGCCAGCAGCCTAGTGGAGAACCCTACCACAGATACGCAGTATTTT. Protein: CASSLVENPTTDTQYF.

This clonotype was detected a few times. The chain carries TRBV20-1 and TRBJ2-5; 7 bases agree with TRBD2. CDR3 length equals 13 residues. Losses at the gene ends were 1 base for V and 7 bases for J; bases not matched to a gene: 6. Germline CDR1 and CDR2: DFQATT and SNEGSKA (reference sequence). The CDR3 loop is CSARGLAERTQYF. CDR3 DNA: TGCAGTGCTAGAGGACTAGCCGAGCGGACCCAGTACTTC.

The rearrangement joins TRBV3-1 to TRBJ2-5; 12 bases map to TRBD2. The length of the CDR3 is 17 residues. Trimming took 4 bases from V and 4 from J; bases not matched to a gene: 10. Germline V gene data show CDR1 as LGHDT and CDR2 as YNNKEL (reference sequence). CDR3 loop: CASSRRASGGAAETQYF. CDR3 nucleotide sequence: TGTGCCAGCAGCCGAAGGGCTAGCGGGGGGGCCGCAGAGACCCAGTACTTC.

This clonotype came up a few times. The chain couples TRBV6-6 to TRBJ1-5; TRBD1 is a possible D gene (6 bases). Trimming cost V 4 bases and J 5 bases, with 12 bases left between them. CDR1 and CDR2 from the germline V gene are MNHNY and SVGAGI (reference sequence). CDR3 length: 14 residues. CDR3 region: CASSLRGGDQPQHF. The CDR3 DNA follows: TGTGCCAGCAGTTTGCGGGGGGGCGATCAGCCCCAGCATTTT.

The gene calls are TRBV20-1 and TRBJ1-1; TRBD1 agrees at 8 bases. This CDR3 has 15 residues. The V gene's germline CDR1 is DFQATT and CDR2 SNEGSKA (reference sequence). This chain's CDR3 is CRPLDRGKGRTEAFF. In nucleotides, the CDR3 is TGCAGACCACTTGACAGGGGTAAAGGTAGAACTGAAGCTTTCTTT.

In its sample, this clonotype was seen a few times. The gene calls are TRBV7-2 and TRBJ2-7; D uncertain. Trimming cost V 4 bases and J 3 bases, with 16 bases left between them. The CDR3 length is 15 residues. CDR1 is SGHTA, CDR2 FQGNSA, per germline. Here the CDR3 reads CASSSVTRNSYEQYF. DNA of the CDR3: TGTGCCAGCAGCTCCGTCACACGTAACAGCTACGAGCAGTACTTC.

This clonotype has a handful of counts. This sequence joins TRBV20-1 and TRBJ2-5; 8 bases match TRBD2. This CDR3 spans 16 amino acids. V lost 3 bases to trimming and J lost 6 bases; unmatched junction nucleotides: 15. Germline values: CDR1 DFQATT, CDR2 SNEGSKA (reference sequence). The CDR3 DNA reads TGCAGTGCTAGTATCCGAAGACGGGGGGGCCCAAAGACCCAGTACTTC. Protein: CSASIRRRGGPKTQYF.

There are a few counts of this clonotype. This chain connects TRBV10-3 to TRBJ2-1; possible D gene TRBD2, 5 bases. CDR1 and CDR2 from the germline V gene are ENHRY and SYGVKD. The CDR3 is 14 amino acids. Between the trimmed V and J ends, which lost 0 bases and 5 bases, there was a span of 8 bases. CDR3 nucleotides: TGTGCCATCAGTGAGTCGGGGAGAAACAATGAGCAGTTCTTC. Its translation: CAISESGRNNEQFF.

This sequence joins TRBV7-3 and TRBJ2-5; D tentatively reads TRBD1 or TRBD2 (6 bases each). Per germline, CDR1 SGHTA and CDR2 FQGTGA. Trimming took off 2 bases at V and 9 bases at J, with 13 bases between the two ends. This CDR3 comprises 13 residues. Here the CDR3 reads CASSLGGGEAQYF. The DNA of the CDR3 is TGTGCCAGCAGCTTAGGGGGCGGGGAAGCCCAGTACTTC.

This chain joins TRBV28 and TRBJ1-5; 7 nucleotides line up with TRBD1. V trimming: 7 bases; J trimming: 0 bases; junction bases outside the gene matches: 9. Germline V gives CDR1 MDHEN, CDR2 SYDVKM. The CDR3 sequence is 16 residues long. The CDR3 coding sequence is TGTGCCAGCACCTCGTGGGACAGAGCTAGCAATCAGCCCCAGCATTTT. It yields the protein CASTSWDRASNQPQHF.

This clonotype was seen a few times. The chain combines TRBV9 with TRBJ1-2; the D is unclear. V was cut by 9 bases and J by 3 bases, with 12 bases left in between. In germline, CDR1 is SGDLS, CDR2 YYNGEE. The CDR3 spans 12 residues. CDR3 sequence (DNA): TGTGCCACGGAGGTAGCCTACTATGGCTACACCTTC. Amino acid sequence: CATEVAYYGYTF.

This clonotype was observed a handful of times. The chain has TRBV7-9 and TRBJ2-4; D may be TRBD1 (6 bases). The end of the DNA aligns better with TRBJ2-7, so the J call may be wrong. The CDR3 is made up of 14 amino acids. Per germline, CDR1 SEHNR and CDR2 FQNEAQ (reference sequence). The CDR3 protein is CASSPHRVGYEQYF. In DNA form, the CDR3 reads TGTGCCAGCAGCCCCCACAGGGTCGGCTACGAGCAGTACTTC.

This clonotype was detected only a few times. V gene TRBV4-1 combines with J gene TRBJ1-2; tentative D call: TRBD1 (5 bases). CDR3 length: 13 residues. The V end lost 1 base, the J end lost 7 bases, and 10 bases lay between the germline ends. From germline, CDR1 is MGHRA and CDR2 YSYEKL. The CDR3 DNA reads TGCGCCAGCAGCCAAGTACAGGACCCTGGCTACACCTTC. Translated, it gives CASSQVQDPGYTF.

The gene calls are TRBV5-1 and TRBJ1-5; D remains unclear. V lost 1 base, J lost 2 bases, and 7 bases lay in between. Germline V CDR1 and CDR2: SGHRS, YFSETQ. The CDR3 is made up of 14 amino acids. The chain's CDR3 is CASSLTAGNQPQHF. CDR3 bases: TGCGCCAGCAGCTTGACAGCTGGCAATCAGCCCCAGCATTTT.

The CDR3 DNA reads as TGCGCCAGCAGCCCGCACCCGGATACGCAGTATTTT. Residues: CASSPHPDTQYF. V usage is TRBV5-1 and J usage is TRBJ2-3; no definite D call. The CDR3 has 12 residues. V was cut by 4 bases and J by 6 bases, with 9 bases left in between. Germline V gene data show CDR1 as SGHRS and CDR2 as YFSETQ.

V usage is TRBV20-1 and J usage is TRBJ2-7, with no clear D. Germline V gene data show CDR1 as DFQATT and CDR2 as SNEGSKA (reference sequence). This CDR3 contains 15 residues. Trimming shortened V by 0 bases and J by 1 base, and 13 bases separated the two germline ends. CDR3 region: CSARDGSKGSYEQYF. The CDR3 bases are TGCAGTGCTAGAGATGGGTCCAAGGGTTCCTACGAGCAGTACTTC.

V and J are TRBV4-1 and TRBJ1-6; the D is unclear. V lost 0 bases and J 18 bases, leaving 12 bases between the germline ends. Germline V CDR1 and CDR2: MGHRA, YSYEKL. This CDR3 spans 12 amino acids. The DNA for the CDR3 is TGCGCCAGCAGCCAAGATCACATAGCCCCCCACTTT. As protein: CASSQDHIAPHF.

Only a few counts were recorded for this clonotype. The rearrangement links TRBV6-1 to TRBJ1-2; no definite D call. V was clipped by 2 bases and J by 7 bases, with 11 bases between them. CDR1 and CDR2 from the germline V gene are MNHNS and SASEGT. The CDR3 runs 13 residues. In DNA, the CDR3 is TGTGCCAGCAGTGAATCGGGTTTTGGTGGCTACACCTTC. Protein product: CASSESGFGGYTF.

The chain is built from TRBV4-1 and TRBJ1-5; weak D call: TRBD1 (6 bases). This CDR3 spans 15 amino acids. The germline CDR1 and CDR2 sequences are MGHRA and YSYEKL. V was cut by 4 bases and J by 1 base, with 11 bases left in between. CDR3 in DNA: TGCGCCAGCAGCCCACAGGGATTAAGCAATCAGCCCCAGCATTTT. Amino acid sequence: CASSPQGLSNQPQHF.

V is TRBV6-4 and J is TRBJ1-1; no reliable D call. The germline V gene has CDR1 MRHNA and CDR2 SNTAGT. The CDR3 extends over 13 amino acids. V was trimmed by 4 bases and J by 3 bases, leaving 9 bases between them. This CDR3 is CASSATLYTEAFF. In nucleotides, the CDR3 is TGTGCCAGCAGTGCAACATTATACACTGAAGCTTTCTTT.

This clonotype was counted ten times or more. The chain couples TRBV6-5 to TRBJ1-2; D might be TRBD1 (5 bases). This CDR3 has 14 residues. CDR1 is MNHEY, CDR2 SVGAGI, per germline. Deletions cut 2 bases from V and 5 bases from J, with 12 bases between. This chain's CDR3 is CASSYPGAVYGYTF. The CDR3 coding sequence is TGTGCCAGCAGTTACCCTGGGGCCGTGTATGGCTACACCTTC.

This clonotype has just one count. This chain connects TRBV6-1 to TRBJ2-3; tentatively, D is TRBD1 or TRBD2 (5 bases each). Germline values: CDR1 MNHNS, CDR2 SASEGT. This CDR3 has 13 residues. V lost 4 bases, J lost 11 bases, and 16 bases lay in between. The DNA of the CDR3 is TGTGCCAGCAGTGTTCGAGGGCCTGGGGGGCAGTATTTT. Translated, it gives CASSVRGPGGQYF.

The gene calls are TRBV5-1 and TRBJ2-5; D ambiguous. Germline CDR1 reads SGHRS; CDR2 reads YFSETQ. The V end was cut by 0 bases, the J end by 4 bases, with 7 bases between. The CDR3 length is 13 residues. In DNA form, the CDR3 reads TGCGCCAGCAGCTTGGCAGTGGGAGAGACCCAGTACTTC. Translating gives CASSLAVGETQYF.

CDR3 nucleotides: TGCAGTGCTGAGGGAGGGACCTTTCAGGAGACCCAGTACTTC. Encoded protein: CSAEGGTFQETQYF. The J gene is TRBJ2-5, the V gene TRBV20-1; 7 bases match TRBD2. This CDR3 contains 14 residues. Germline CDR1 DFQATT, CDR2 SNEGSKA (reference sequence). V lost 5 bases and J lost 5; bases outside the gene matches: 11.

Details on this clonotype: Because it lacks the conserved phenylalanine or tryptophan at the end, this CDR3 is likely a read error. V and J are TRBV12-3 or TRBV12-4 and TRBJ2-1, with 9 bases lining up with TRBD2. The CDR3 runs to 15 residues. With V trimmed by 4 bases and J by 7 bases, 8 bases remained unmatched. The CDR3 region is CASSSPTSGTNEQFL. The DNA of the CDR3 is TGTGCCAGCAGTTCCCCGACTAGCGGAACGAATGAGCAGTTCCTC.

The genes are TRBV12-3 or TRBV12-4 and TRBJ2-2; D call uncertain. This CDR3 is built from 11 residues. Trimming shortened V by 5 bases and J by 7 bases, and 5 bases separated the two germline ends. CDR3 DNA sequence: TGTGCCAGCAGTAATGGCGGGGAGCTGTTTTTT. It specifies CASSNGGELFF.

This clonotype has only a few counts. This sequence joins TRBV7-2 and TRBJ1-6; maybe TRBD1 (5 bases). CDR1 and CDR2 from the germline V gene are SGHTA and FQGNSA. Between the trimmed V and J ends, which lost 0 bases and 9 bases, there was a span of 12 bases. This CDR3 contains 15 residues. The CDR3 region has the DNA TGTGCCAGCAGCTTAGCGCGGGGCACATTTTCACCCCTCCACTTT. This encodes CASSLARGTFSPLHF. Variable domain in full (rest from reference TRBV7-2 and TRBJ1-6): GAGVSQSPSNKVTEKGKDVELRCDPISGHTALYWYRQSLGQGLEFLIYFQGNSAPDKSGLPSDRFSAERTGGSVSTLTIQRTQQEDSAVYLCASSLARGTFSPLHFGNGTRLTVT.

This clonotype occurred a few times. CDR3 sequence reads: CSARDSPTGVGQPQHF. CDR3 DNA sequence: TGCAGTGCTAGAGATTCCCCTACAGGGGTGGGTCAGCCCCAGCATTTT. The V and J genes are TRBV20-1 and TRBJ1-5, with TRBD1 matching 7 bases. The germline gives CDR1 DFQATT, CDR2 SNEGSKA (reference sequence). V gave up 0 bases and J gave up 6 bases; unmatched junction bases: 11. The CDR3 has 16 residues.